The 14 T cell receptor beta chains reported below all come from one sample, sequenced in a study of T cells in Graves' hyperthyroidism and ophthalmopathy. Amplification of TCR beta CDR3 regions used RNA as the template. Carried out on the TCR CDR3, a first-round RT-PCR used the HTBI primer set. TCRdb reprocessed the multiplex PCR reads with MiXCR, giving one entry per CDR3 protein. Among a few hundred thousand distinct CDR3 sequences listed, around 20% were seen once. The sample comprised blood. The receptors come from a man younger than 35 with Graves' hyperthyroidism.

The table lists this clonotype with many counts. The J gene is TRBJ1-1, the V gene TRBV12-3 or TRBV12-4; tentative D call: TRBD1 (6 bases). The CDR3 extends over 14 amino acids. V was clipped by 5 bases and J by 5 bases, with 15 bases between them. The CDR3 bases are TGTGCCAGCAGTCTTACAGGGAGTCGTACTGAAGCTTTCTTT. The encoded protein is CASSLTGSRTEAFF.

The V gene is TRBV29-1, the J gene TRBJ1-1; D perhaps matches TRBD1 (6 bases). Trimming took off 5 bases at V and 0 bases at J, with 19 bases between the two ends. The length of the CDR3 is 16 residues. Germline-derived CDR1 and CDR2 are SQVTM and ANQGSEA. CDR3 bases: TGCAGCGTTACAGGTTCGGCAGGGGATGTGAACACTGAAGCTTTCTTT. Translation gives CSVTGSAGDVNTEAFF.

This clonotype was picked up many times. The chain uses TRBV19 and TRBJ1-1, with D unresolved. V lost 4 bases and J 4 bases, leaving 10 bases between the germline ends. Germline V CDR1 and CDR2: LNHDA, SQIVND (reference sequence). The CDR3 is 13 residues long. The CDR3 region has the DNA TGTGCCAGTAGTAGCTTACGGGGCACTGAAGCTTTCTTT. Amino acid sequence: CASSSLRGTEAFF.

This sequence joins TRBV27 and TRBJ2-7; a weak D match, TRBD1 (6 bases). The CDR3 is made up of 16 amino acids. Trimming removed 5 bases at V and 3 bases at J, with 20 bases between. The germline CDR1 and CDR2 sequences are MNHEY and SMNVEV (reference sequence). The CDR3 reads CASSPRDTIPLYEQYF. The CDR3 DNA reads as TGTGCCAGCAGTCCCCGGGACACCATTCCCCTCTACGAGCAGTACTTC.

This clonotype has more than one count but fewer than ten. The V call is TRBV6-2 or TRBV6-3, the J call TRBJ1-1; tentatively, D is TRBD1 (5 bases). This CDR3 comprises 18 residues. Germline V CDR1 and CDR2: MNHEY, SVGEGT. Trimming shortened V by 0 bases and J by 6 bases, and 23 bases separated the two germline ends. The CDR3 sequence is CASSYSKSVGQGGAEAFF. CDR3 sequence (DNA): TGTGCCAGCAGTTACTCCAAGTCAGTGGGGCAGGGAGGAGCTGAAGCTTTCTTT.

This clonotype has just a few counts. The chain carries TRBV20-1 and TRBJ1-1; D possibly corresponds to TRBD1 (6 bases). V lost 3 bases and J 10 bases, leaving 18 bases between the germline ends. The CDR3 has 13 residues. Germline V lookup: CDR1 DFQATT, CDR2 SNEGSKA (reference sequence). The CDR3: CSARLRVGGVAFF. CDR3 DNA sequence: TGCAGTGCTAGGTTGCGGGTAGGGGGGGTAGCTTTCTTT.

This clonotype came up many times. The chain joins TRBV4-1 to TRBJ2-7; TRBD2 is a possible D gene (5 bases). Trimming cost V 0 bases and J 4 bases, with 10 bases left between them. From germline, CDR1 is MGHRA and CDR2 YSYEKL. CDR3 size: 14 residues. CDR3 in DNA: TGCGCCAGCAGCCAAGATGAGAGAGGGTACGAGCAGTACTTC. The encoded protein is CASSQDERGYEQYF.

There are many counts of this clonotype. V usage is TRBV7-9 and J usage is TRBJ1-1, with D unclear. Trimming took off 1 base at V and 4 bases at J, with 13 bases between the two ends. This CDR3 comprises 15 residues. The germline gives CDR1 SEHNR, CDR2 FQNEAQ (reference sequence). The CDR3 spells CASSLEVAGVTEAFF. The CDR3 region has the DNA TGTGCCAGCAGCTTAGAGGTGGCAGGCGTCACTGAAGCTTTCTTT.

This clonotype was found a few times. CDR3 nucleotides: TGTGCCAGCACCTTAGGTCGGGGGGCATCCTACGAGCAGTACTTC. This codes for CASTLGRGASYEQYF. The V gene is TRBV5-6, the J gene TRBJ2-7; tentatively, D is TRBD2 (7 bases). Trimming stripped 6 bases from V and 1 base from J, with 17 bases between. The CDR3 is made up of 15 amino acids. Germline loops: CDR1 SGHDT, CDR2 YYEEEE.

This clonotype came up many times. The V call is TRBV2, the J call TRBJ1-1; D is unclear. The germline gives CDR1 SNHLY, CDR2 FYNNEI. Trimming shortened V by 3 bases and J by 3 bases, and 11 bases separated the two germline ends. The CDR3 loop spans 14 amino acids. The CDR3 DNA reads TGTGCCAGCAGTGACCGTTTTAGGTACACTGAAGCTTTCTTT. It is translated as CASSDRFRYTEAFF. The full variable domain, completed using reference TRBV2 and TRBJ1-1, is EPEVTQTPSHQVTQMGQEVILRCVPISNHLYFYWYRQILGQKVEFLVSFYNNEISEKSEIFDDQFSVERPDGSNFTLKIRSTKLEDSAMYFCASSDRFRYTEAFFGQGTRLTVV.

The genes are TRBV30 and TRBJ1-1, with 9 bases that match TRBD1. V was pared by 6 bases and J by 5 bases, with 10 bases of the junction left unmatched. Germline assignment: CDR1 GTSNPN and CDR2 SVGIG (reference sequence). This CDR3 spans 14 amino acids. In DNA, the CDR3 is TGTGCCTGCCTACCGGGACAGGGTGAAACTGAAGCTTTCTTT. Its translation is CACLPGQGETEAFF. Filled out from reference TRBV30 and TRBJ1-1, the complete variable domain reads SQTIHQWPATLVQPVGSPLSLECTVEGTSNPNLYWYRQAAGRGLQLLFYSVGIGQISSEVPQNLSASRPQDRQFILSSKKLLLSDSGFYLCACLPGQGETEAFFGQGTRLTVV.

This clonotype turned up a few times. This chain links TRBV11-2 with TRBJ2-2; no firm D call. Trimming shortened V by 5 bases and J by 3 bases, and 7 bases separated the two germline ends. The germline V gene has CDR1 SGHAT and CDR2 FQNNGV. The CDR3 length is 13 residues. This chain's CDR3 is CASSRVDTGELFF. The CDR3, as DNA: TGTGCCAGCAGCCGGGTCGACACCGGGGAGCTGTTTTTT.

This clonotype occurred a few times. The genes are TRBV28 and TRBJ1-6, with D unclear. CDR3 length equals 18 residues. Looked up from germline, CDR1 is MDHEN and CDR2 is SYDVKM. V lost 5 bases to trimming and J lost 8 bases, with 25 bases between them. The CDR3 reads CASSRRLRLSRPDSPLHF. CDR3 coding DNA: TGTGCCAGCAGTCGCCGACTTCGACTGTCCAGACCGGATTCACCCCTCCACTTT. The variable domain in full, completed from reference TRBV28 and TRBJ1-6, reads DVKVTQSSRYLVKRTGEKVFLECVQDMDHENMFWYRQDPGLGLRLIYFSYDVKMKEKGDIPEGYSVSREKKERFSLILESASTNQTSMYLCASSRRLRLSRPDSPLHFGNGTRLTVT.

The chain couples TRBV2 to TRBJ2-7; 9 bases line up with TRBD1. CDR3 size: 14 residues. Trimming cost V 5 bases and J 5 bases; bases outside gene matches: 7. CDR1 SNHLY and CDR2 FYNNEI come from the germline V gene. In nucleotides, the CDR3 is TGTGCCAGCAGTTTCATACAGGGGGCGAACGAGCAGTACTTC. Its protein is CASSFIQGANEQYF.